A single sample gave rise to the 25 T cell receptor beta chains below, sequenced in a study of blood T cell repertoires in COVID-19. Sequencing was performed with immunoSEQ multiplex PCR; in TCRdb, only in-frame clones are kept and a portion is missing. The profile shows about 170,000 clones, roughly nine tenths of them singletons. Sequenced: peripheral blood. All receptors come from a woman aged 80 or over in a cohort sampled during active or convalescent COVID-19.

About this clone itself: A junction boundary mismatches the germline segment, possibly from a read error. The CDR3 reads CASSPQAGGTGELFF. The CDR3, as DNA: TGTGCTAGCAGCCCCCAGGCAGGGGGCACCGGGGAGCTGTTTTTT. The J gene is TRBJ2-2, the V gene TRBV7-7; TRBD1 aligns across 7 bases. Germline V gives CDR1 SSHAT, CDR2 FNYEAQ (reference sequence). The CDR3 sequence is 15 residues long. Together with reference TRBV7-7 and TRBJ2-2, the CDR3 gives the full variable domain: GAGVSQSPRYKVTKRGQDVTLRCDPISSHATLYWYQQALGQGPEFLTYFNYEAQPDKSGLPSDRFSAERPEGSISTLTIQRTEQRDSAMYRCASSPQAGGTGELFFGEGSRLTVL.

This clone has more than one count but fewer than ten. This chain uses TRBV5-1 with TRBJ1-2; possible D gene TRBD1, 5 bases. The CDR3 has 15 amino acids. Trimming took 4 bases from V and 2 from J, leaving 15 bases between them. Germline assignment: CDR1 SGHRS and CDR2 YFSETQ. The CDR3 protein is CASSADSSGNYGYTF. The CDR3 DNA sequence: TGCGCCAGCAGCGCCGACAGCAGCGGGAACTATGGCTACACCTTC.

The V call is TRBV9, the J call TRBJ2-2; 9 nucleotides agree with TRBD1. The CDR3 consists of 15 residues. Germline assignment: CDR1 SGDLS and CDR2 YYNGEE. V shed 3 bases and J 5 bases; nucleotides not matched to a gene: 5. The CDR3 sequence is CASSARTGVTGELFF. Here the CDR3 DNA reads TGTGCCAGCAGCGCCCGGACAGGGGTGACCGGGGAGCTGTTTTTT. Looking up the rest from reference TRBV9 and TRBJ2-2 gives the full variable domain: DSGVTQTPKHLITATGQRVTLRCSPRSGDLSVYWYQQSLDQGLQFLIQYYNGEERAKGNILERFSAQQFPDLHSELNLSSLELGDSALYFCASSARTGVTGELFFGEGSRLTVL.

This sequence joins TRBV7-9 and TRBJ1-4; D is possibly TRBD1 (5 bases). The germline V and J ends were trimmed by 5 bases and 8 bases, with 27 bases remaining between them. The CDR3 length is 18 residues. CDR1 SEHNR and CDR2 FQNEAQ come from the germline V gene (reference sequence). CDR3 sequence: CASSPTTIDLPSGEKLFF. CDR3 nucleotide sequence: TGTGCCAGCAGCCCTACCACAATCGACCTCCCCTCAGGGGAAAAACTGTTTTTT.

This clone was observed at least ten times. This sequence joins TRBV5-6 and TRBJ1-2; TRBD1 aligns across 9 bases. Per germline, CDR1 SGHDT and CDR2 YYEEEE. The J segment lost 2 bases and the V segment lost 4 bases, leaving 6 bases of the junction unmatched. This CDR3 has 15 amino acids. As DNA, the CDR3 is TGTGCCAGCAGCGCCGCCGGGACAGGGAACTATGGCTACACCTTC. It encodes CASSAAGTGNYGYTF.

The gene calls are TRBV5-1 and TRBJ1-2; TRBD1 matches at 9 bases. The germline CDR1 and CDR2 sequences are SGHRS and YFSETQ. This CDR3 spans 17 amino acids. The trim removed 3 bases at V and 7 bases at J, leaving 16 bases unmatched. CDR3 sequence (DNA): TGCGCCAGCAGCTCGGGACCTCCGGGACAGGGAGTTAGTGGCTACACCTTC. It translates to CASSSGPPGQGVSGYTF.

The V call is TRBV24-1, the J call TRBJ2-1, with TRBD1 matching over 7 bases. The V gene's germline CDR1 is KGHDR and CDR2 SFDVKD. The ends lost 3 bases at V and 4 bases at J; junction bases unmatched: 17. The CDR3 contains 19 residues. For the CDR3, the DNA is TGTGCCACCAGTGATCGAGGCGGATCCCGGGACAGAGGATACAATGAGCAGTTCTTC. This codes for CATSDRGGSRDRGYNEQFF.

This chain uses TRBV7-6 with TRBJ1-6, with D perhaps matching TRBD1 (6 bases). The V and J ends lost 1 base and 7 bases respectively, with 11 bases between them. The CDR3 totals 15 residues. Germline lookup yields CDR1 SGHVS and CDR2 FNYEAQ. CDR3 nucleotides: TGTGCCAGCAGCTTAGAAGCAGGGGCGAATTCACCCCTCCACTTT. It encodes CASSLEAGANSPLHF.

In DNA, the CDR3 is TGCGCCAGCAGCTTGGAGACAGCGGGAGTGGGGGAGCAGTACGTC. Protein product: CASSLETAGVGEQYV. The chain recombines TRBV5-1 with TRBJ2-7, with TRBD2 matching over 8 bases. Germline V gene lookup returns CDR1 SGHRS and CDR2 YFSETQ. The CDR3 length is 15 residues. The V and J ends lost 0 bases and 7 bases, in that order; junction bases with no gene match: 9.

The genes are TRBV10-3 and TRBJ1-1; TRBD1 might be the D (6 bases). Germline V gene data show CDR1 as ENHRY and CDR2 as SYGVKD. The germline V and J ends were trimmed by 7 bases and 1 base, with 16 bases remaining between them. The CDR3 runs 15 residues. The CDR3 region has the DNA TGTGCCATCACTCCTCAGGGGCGGGCGAACACTGAAGCTTTCTTT. It translates to CAITPQGRANTEAFF.

This clone came up once. This chain uses TRBV6-5 with TRBJ1-1; no clear D. Germline assignment: CDR1 MNHEY and CDR2 SVGAGI. There are 14 residues in the CDR3. V lost 0 bases to trimming and J lost 4 bases, with 9 bases between them. The CDR3 nucleotides are TGTGCCAGCAGTTACTCGACTTTGGGCACTGAAGCTTTCTTT. Protein product: CASSYSTLGTEAFF.

The chain couples TRBV7-6 to TRBJ1-3, with D perhaps matching TRBD1 (5 bases). The CDR3 totals 15 residues. Trimming removed 2 bases at V and 4 bases at J, with 12 bases between. CDR1 and CDR2 from the germline V gene are SGHVS and FNYEAQ. The CDR3 reads CASSLSAGTGNTIYF. The CDR3 nucleotides are TGTGCCAGCAGCTTAAGTGCGGGGACCGGAAACACCATATATTTT.

V usage is TRBV6-1 and J usage is TRBJ2-2; 7 bases fit TRBD1. This CDR3 is 15 amino acids long. With 3 bases clipped from V and 6 bases from J, the junction kept 7 bases outside the gene matches. Germline V gene data show CDR1 as MNHNS and CDR2 as SASEGT. The CDR3 DNA sequence: TGTGCCAGCAGTGAGACAGGGTTTAAAGCCGGGGAGCTGTTTTTT. Translation gives CASSETGFKAGELFF.

The chain employs TRBV11-2 and TRBJ2-1, with 9 positions matching TRBD2. After removal of 4 bases from V and 9 bases from J, the junction contained 10 bases not matched to a gene. CDR1 is SGHAT, CDR2 FQNNGV, per germline. This CDR3 spans 15 amino acids. CDR3: CASSSISGRRGEQFF. The CDR3 bases are TGTGCCAGCAGCTCAATAAGCGGGAGGAGGGGTGAGCAGTTCTTC.

V is TRBV5-1 and J is TRBJ2-7, with TRBD1 matching over 9 bases. J lost 2 bases, V lost 4 bases, and 7 bases had no gene match. Germline V CDR1 and CDR2: SGHRS, YFSETQ. The CDR3 spans 15 residues. CDR3 in amino acids: CASSGGTGRTYEQYF. The CDR3 DNA follows: TGCGCCAGCAGCGGAGGGACAGGGCGAACCTACGAGCAGTACTTC.

This rearrangement joins TRBV19 to TRBJ2-3; 8 nucleotides line up with TRBD2. Germline loops: CDR1 LNHDA, CDR2 SQIVND (reference sequence). Losses at the gene ends were 3 bases for V and 9 bases for J; bases not matched to a gene: 8. The CDR3 has 14 amino acids. The CDR3 here is CASSIPGLAGTQYF. The CDR3 DNA reads as TGTGCCAGTAGTATCCCCGGACTAGCAGGCACGCAGTATTTT.

This chain connects TRBV5-1 to TRBJ2-7, with D uncertain. Trimming removed 0 bases from V and 0 bases from J, with 7 bases in between. Germline lookup yields CDR1 SGHRS and CDR2 YFSETQ. The CDR3 is 14 residues long. The CDR3 DNA sequence: TGCGCCAGCAGCTTGGTCCCTAACTCCTACGAGCAGTACGTC. Translation gives CASSLVPNSYEQYV.

The gene calls are TRBV9 and TRBJ2-2; D might be TRBD2 (6 bases). The CDR3 contains 17 residues. Deletions cut 3 bases from V and 0 bases from J, with 15 bases between. The germline V gene encodes CDR1 SGDLS and CDR2 YYNGEE. CDR3 sequence: CASSARGGAANTGELFF. In nucleotides, the CDR3 is TGTGCCAGCAGCGCTAGGGGCGGGGCCGCGAACACCGGGGAGCTGTTTTTT.

The rearrangement links TRBV6-2 or TRBV6-3 to TRBJ2-1; 7 nucleotides agree with TRBD1. The CDR3 is 21 residues long. V lost 0 bases to trimming and J lost 0 bases; unmatched junction nucleotides: 17. The V gene's germline CDR1 is MNHEY and CDR2 SVGEGT. In DNA form, the CDR3 reads TGTGCCAGCAGTTACTCCCTTGACAGGGCAAAAGTTGCGAGCTCCTACAATGAGCAGTTCTTC. This sequence encodes CASSYSLDRAKVASSYNEQFF.

CDR3 sequence: CASRPGLPVDIQYF. Here the CDR3 DNA reads TGTGCCAGTAGGCCCGGACTGCCGGTGGACATTCAGTACTTC. J is TRBJ2-4 and V is TRBV19; possibly TRBD2 for D (5 bases). The CDR3 contains 14 residues. V was cut by 6 bases and J by 8 bases, with 17 bases left in between. Germline V lookup: CDR1 LNHDA, CDR2 SQIVND (reference sequence).

This clone has a handful of counts. The gene calls are TRBV21-1 and TRBJ2-7; TRBD2 is the table's D call and was not checked against the DNA. TRBV21-1 is a known pseudogene. CDR3 size: 11 residues. CDR3 region: CASSERGEQYV. DNA for the CDR3: TGTGCCAGCTCCGAACGGGGCGAGCAGTACGTC.

This clone has only one observation. The chain carries TRBV4-1 and TRBJ2-1; 7 bases align to TRBD1. The germline CDR1 and CDR2 sequences are MGHRA and YSYEKL. Unmatched junction bases numbered 8, after V lost 2 bases and J lost 1 base. The CDR3 runs 17 residues. The CDR3 DNA is TGCGCCAGCAGCCAAACCTCCACAGGGGAATCCTACAATGAGCAGTTCTTC. It yields the protein CASSQTSTGESYNEQFF.

This clone was seen a single time. The rearrangement uses TRBV6-5 and TRBJ1-2, with D possibly TRBD1 on 6 matching bases. The length of the CDR3 is 12 residues. V was trimmed by 6 bases and J by 5 bases, leaving 10 bases between them. Germline values: CDR1 MNHEY, CDR2 SVGAGI. The CDR3 DNA reads as TGTGCCAGCAGCCTCCAGGGGTATGGCTACACCTTC. It yields the protein CASSLQGYGYTF.

V and J are TRBV7-9 and TRBJ2-3; no clear D. Trimming stripped 4 bases from V and 0 bases from J, with 8 bases between. Germline CDR1 and CDR2: SEHNR and FQNEAQ (reference sequence). The CDR3 covers 14 residues. The CDR3 DNA reads TGTGCCAGCAGCTCAGGATCTAGCACAGATACGCAGTATTTT. Its translation: CASSSGSSTDTQYF.

The V and J genes are TRBV19 and TRBJ1-1; TRBD1 might be the D (5 bases). Germline lookup yields CDR1 LNHDA and CDR2 SQIVND (reference sequence). V was clipped by 3 bases and J by 1 base, with 15 bases between them. This CDR3 contains 16 residues. CDR3: CASSIIIGTGNTEAFF. CDR3 DNA sequence: TGTGCCAGTAGTATTATTATCGGAACAGGGAACACTGAAGCTTTCTTT.